This is a list of T cell receptor beta chains from one sample in a study of PD-1 blockade in classical Hodgkin lymphoma. Here immunoSEQ multiplex PCR was the method, and the copy in TCRdb shows in-frame clones only, minus some. The table has roughly 150,000 clones, under 85% seen once. The specimen comprised peripheral blood mononuclear cells (PBMCs), sampled before the second cycle of nivolumab. Source of these receptors: a human donor with classical Hodgkin lymphoma. The CDR3 runs from the conserved cysteine through the conserved F or W. A D gene is named only where the DNA matches it firmly. Some rows mark clone size as missing; the rest say once, few, many or name a class of expanded clone.

d_call	v_call	j_call	cdr3_length	clone_size	cdr3_nt	cdr3_aa
TRBD2	TRBV9	TRBJ2-2	16	-	TGTGCCAGCAGCGTAGAACTAGCGGGAGTAGTCGGGGAGCTGTTTTTT	CASSVELAGVVGELFF
-	TRBV5-1	TRBJ2-7	14	-	TGCGCCAGCAGCGTGGACAGTAGCTCCTACGAGCAGTACTTC	CASSVDSSSYEQYF
-	TRBV5-8	TRBJ2-7	13	once	TGTGCCAGCAGCTCCTGGAACGGGGAAACGCAGTACTTC	CASSSWNGETQYF
-	TRBV7-9	TRBJ2-7	13	-	TGTGCCAGCAGCTCCCGGGCGAGATACGAGCAGTACTTC	CASSSRARYEQYF
-	TRBV13	TRBJ1-1	14	-	TGTGCCAGCAGTGAATACGGCGGACGCACTGAAGCTTTCTTT	CASSEYGGRTEAFF
TRBD2	TRBV5-1	TRBJ2-1	13	-	TGCGCCAGCAGCTGGGGACTAGCGAATGAGCAGTTCTTC	CASSWGLANEQFF
-	TRBV18	TRBJ1-3	15	-	TGTGCCAGCTCACCAGCTCTGTCTGAAATAAACACCATATATTTT	CASSPALSEINTIYF
-	TRBV21-1	TRBJ2-2	21	-	TGTGCCAGCAGCAAAGTCCTTCCCCTTACCGGGACAGGCACGAACACCGGGGAGCTGTTTTTT	CASSKVLPLTGTGTNTGELFF
-	TRBV5-6	TRBJ2-2	18	-	TGTGCCAGCAGCTTGGAGAAGGGGACTGTCCGTAACACCGGGGAGCTGTTTTTT	CASSLEKGTVRNTGELFF
TRBD1	TRBV28	TRBJ1-4	13	-	TGTGCCATCAGGGACAGTGCTAATGAAAAACTGTTTTTT	CAIRDSANEKLFF
-	TRBV27	TRBJ2-7	13	once	TGTGCCAGCAGTTCCGGGACCTTCTACGAGCAGTACTTC	CASSSGTFYEQYF
-	TRBV14	TRBJ2-5	12	-	TGTGCCAGCAGCCAAGTTCATGTTACCCAGTACTTC	CASSQVHVTQYF
-	TRBV28	TRBJ2-7	12	-	TGTGCCAGCAGTTCGGACAGCTACGAGCAGTACTTC	CASSSDSYEQYF
TRBD1	TRBV19	TRBJ2-5	15	-	TGTGCCAGTAGTTCCAACAGGGGGTCCCAAGAGACCCAGTACTTC	CASSSNRGSQETQYF
-	TRBV6-6	TRBJ2-3	14	-	TGTGCCAGCAGGGGTGAGGCAGGGCCAGATACGCAGTATTTT	CASRGEAGPDTQYF
TRBD1	TRBV6-5	TRBJ2-7	15	-	TGTGCCAGCAGATCCGGGACAGCAAACTCCTACGAGCAGTACTTC	CASRSGTANSYEQYF
TRBD2	TRBV4-2	TRBJ2-1	16	-	TGTGCCAGCAGCCGACGGACTAGCGGGAGTGGGAATGAGCAGTTCTTC	CASSRRTSGSGNEQFF
TRBD1	TRBV18	TRBJ2-4	19	-	TGTGCCAGCTCACCACCGGACAGGGGCCACGTAGCAGGCAAAAACATTCAGTACTTC	CASSPPDRGHVAGKNIQYF
TRBD1	TRBV7-9	TRBJ1-3	16	-	TGTGCCAGCAGCTTAGGATCGACAGGGCGTAGTGACACCATATATTTT	CASSLGSTGRSDTIYF
-	TRBV27	TRBJ1-1	16	-	TGTGCCAGCAGTCTGAGCCCCGGGGACCTGAACACTGAAGCTTTCTTT	CASSLSPGDLNTEAFF
TRBD2	TRBV11-3	TRBJ2-3	16	few	TGTGCCAGCAGCTTAGGACTAGCGGGCTTCACAGATACGCAGTATTTT	CASSLGLAGFTDTQYF
TRBD1	TRBV11-1	TRBJ2-3	15	-	TGTGCCAGCAGCACCGGGACAGGGTGGGCAGATACGCAGTATTTT	CASSTGTGWADTQYF
TRBD1	TRBV14	TRBJ2-7	17	few	TGTGCCAGCAGCCACGGCGGGACAGGACCTTTCTCCTACGAGCAGTACTTC	CASSHGGTGPFSYEQYF
-	TRBV2	TRBJ1-5	15	few	TGTGCCAGCGAGGAGGGGGGCATTGGCAATCAGCCCCAGCATTTT	CASEEGGIGNQPQHF
TRBD2	TRBV29-1	TRBJ2-5	13	-	TGCAGCGTGGAGGGACTAGCCACCGAGACCCAGTACTTC	CSVEGLATETQYF
-	TRBV18	TRBJ1-2	14	-	TGTGCCAGCTCCCCAGTACAGGGCTCCTATGGCTACACCTTC	CASSPVQGSYGYTF
-	TRBV27	TRBJ2-1	13	-	TGTGCCAGCAGTTACGTGGGGGAGGATGAGCAGTTCTTC	CASSYVGEDEQFF
-	TRBV27	TRBJ1-1	16	-	TGTGCCAGCAGCCGACTGGGCACCCCCAGGGGCACTGAAGCTTTCTTT	CASSRLGTPRGTEAFF
-	TRBV12-5	TRBJ2-1	14	-	TGTGCTAGTGGTGCCAATAGGCTAGATGATGAGCAGTTCTTC	CASGANRLDDEQFF
-	TRBV11-2	TRBJ2-1	16	-	TGTGCCAGCAGGGAGGGGATGGGGGATCAGTACAATGAGCAGTTCTTC	CASREGMGDQYNEQFF
TRBD2	TRBV18	TRBJ2-2	16	-	TGTGCCAGCTCACCATTAGCGGGAGCGAACACCGGGGAGCTGTTTTTT	CASSPLAGANTGELFF
-	TRBV18	TRBJ2-7	15	-	TGTGCCAGCTCACCGAGACAGCTCCCCGGTATGGAGCAGTACTTC	CASSPRQLPGMEQYF
-	TRBV10-3	TRBJ2-7	12	-	TGTGCCACCCGGGGTCAAACCTACGAGCAGTACTTC	CATRGQTYEQYF
-	TRBV7-2	TRBJ2-7	12	-	TGTGCCAGCAGCTCCAGGGGTGACGAGCAGTACTTC	CASSSRGDEQYF
-	TRBV5-4	TRBJ2-5	13	once	TGTGCCAGCAGTTTTATATTGAGGGGGACCCAGTACTTC	CASSFILRGTQYF
TRBD1	TRBV16	TRBJ1-3	18	-	TGTGCCAGCAGCCAATCCATCCGACAGGGGGCTTCTGGAAACACCATATATTTT	CASSQSIRQGASGNTIYF
-	TRBV10-3	TRBJ2-1	15	-	TGTGCCATCAGGGAAAGGGACGGCTCCTACAATGAGCAGTTCTTC	CAIRERDGSYNEQFF
TRBD1	TRBV4-2	TRBJ1-2	17	-	TGTGCCAGCAGCCAAGCGGGTCGACAGGGGGATATCTATGGCTACACCTTC	CASSQAGRQGDIYGYTF
-	TRBV29-1	TRBJ2-1	11	-	TGCAGCGTTGAAAGGGCGAATGAGCAGTTCTTC	CSVERANEQFF
-	TRBV4-1	TRBJ2-7	13	-	TGCGCCAGCAGCCAAGATTGGACCTACGAGCAGTACTTC	CASSQDWTYEQYF
TRBD2	TRBV2	TRBJ2-3	14	-	TGTGCCAGCAGGCCGGGACTACTGACAGATACGCAGTATTTT	CASRPGLLTDTQYF
-	TRBV6-1	TRBJ1-1	15	-	TGTGCCAGCAGTGAACTACAGGTCAGGGACACTGAAGCTTTCTTT	CASSELQVRDTEAFF
-	TRBV9	TRBJ2-1	11	-	TGTGCCAGCAGCGTCGGCGGGGAGCAGTTCTTC	CASSVGGEQFF
-	TRBV21-1	TRBJ1-1	16	-	TGTGCCAGCAGCAAAGATTGTCTCGAAACAGACACTGAAGCTTTCTTT	CASSKDCLETDTEAFF
-	TRBV28	TRBJ1-3	13	-	TGTGCCAGCCGAACAGGGCAAGGAAACACCATATATTTT	CASRTGQGNTIYF
-	TRBV11-3	TRBJ2-5	12	few	TGTGCCAGCCGGGGAGACCAAGAGACCCAGTACTTC	CASRGDQETQYF